This T cell receptor (beta chain) emerged from a study of shared clonotypes between healthy human individuals. Study-level points and caveats: A handful of donors shared roughly 5% of their naive CD4 clonotypes.

From germline, CDR1 is SGHRS and CDR2 YFSETQ. The CDR3 contains 13 residues. The V gene lost 3 bases and the J gene lost 6 bases, with 13 bases spanning the gap. CD45RO-negative CD8 cells positively selected for CCR7 made up the naive population, which excluded terminally differentiated effector memory CD45RA+ cells. In the case of this clone: Its antigen is still unknown.

Some clones are missing from TCRdb's copy, which holds only in-frame ones; the method was immunoSEQ multiplex PCR. There are nearly 2 million clones in the sample; about 95% occur only once, and approximately 1% lies in the top ten. The rearrangement links TRBV5-1 to TRBJ2-7; D tentatively reads TRBD1 or TRBD2 (6 bases each). This receptor was identified in a man aged 18 to 35 in good health. Sequencing was done on a sample of naive CD8+ T cells sorted from blood. CDR3 sequence reads: CASSWGAGREQYF. DNA of the CDR3: TGCGCCAGCAGCTGGGGGGCGGGGCGCGAGCAGTACTTC. The variable domain in full, with the rest retrieved from reference TRBV5-1 and TRBJ2-7, is KAGVTQTPRYLIKTRGQQVTLSCSPISGHRSVSWYQQTPGQGLQFLFEYFSETQRNKGNFPGRFSGRQFSNSRSEMNVSTLELGDSALYLCASSWGAGREQYFGPGTRLTVT.